These 19 T cell receptor beta chains were sequenced from one sample in a study of vaccination effects on CD4 cells after COVID-19 (dated by TCRdb to between 2021 and 2024). In the ViraFEST assay, PBMC were stimulated with viral peptide pools, and antigen-specific CD4+ T cell clonotypes were then identified by expansion using TCR sequencing. After 10 days of culture, CD4+ T cells were isolated with the EasySep CD4+ T cell isolation kit. Each participant got two doses of an mRNA SARS-CoV-2 vaccine, either BNT162b2 or mRNA-1273. These receptors have no known antigen. Libraries came from the immunoSEQ multiplex PCR assay. TCRdb provides this immuneACCESS table in a form limited to in-frame rearrangements. Some clones are lacking; in checked studies, under half of them reflect an unresolved V gene, and why the rest are absent is not known. The sample table contains about 31,000 clones; only one count was recorded for around 80% of them. Approximately 6.1% of the sample goes to the ten largest clones.

The input for sequencing was CD4+ T cells from PBMCs cultured with SARS-CoV-2 spike peptides, taken after COVID-19 vaccination. The cell subset or site tag for this specimen amounts to: SARS-CoV-2 spike overlapping peptide pool stimulation. The receptor source for this set is a human donor who received a COVID-19 vaccine. Some clones in this sample may be carry-over from other donors' samples.

The V and J genes are TRBV2 and TRBJ2-7, with no clear D. V was pared by 3 bases and J by 0 bases, with 3 bases between. CDR1 is SNHLY and CDR2 is FYNNEI in the germline V gene. The CDR3 totals 12 residues. The CDR3 region has the DNA TGTGCCAGCAGTGAGAGCTCCTACGAGCAGTACGTC. Translating gives CASSESSYEQYV.

The chain carries TRBV4-1 and TRBJ1-6; 7 bases line up with TRBD1. Germline CDR1 is MGHRA and CDR2 is YSYEKL. V was pared by 0 bases and J by 0 bases, with 8 bases of the junction left unmatched. This CDR3 contains 19 residues. The CDR3: CASSQDRDSLGSYNSPLHF. CDR3 sequence (DNA): TGCGCCAGCAGCCAAGATAGGGACAGCCTTGGCTCCTATAATTCACCCCTCCACTTT.

J is TRBJ2-1 and V is TRBV5-1; the D call may be TRBD1 or TRBD2 (7 bases each). The CDR3 is 15 residues long. Trimming removed 1 base at V and 4 bases at J, with 12 bases between. Germline V lookup: CDR1 SGHRS, CDR2 YFSETQ. The CDR3 DNA sequence: TGCGCCAGCAGCTTGCGGCAGGGGGGGTACAATGAGCAGTTCTTC. Protein: CASSLRQGGYNEQFF.

This clone was seen once. The chain has TRBV19 and TRBJ1-5; TRBD1 is a possible D gene (6 bases). Germline V gene data show CDR1 as LNHDA and CDR2 as SQIVND (reference sequence). This CDR3 has 17 amino acids. Trimming took 5 bases from V and 1 from J, leaving 18 bases between them. In DNA, the CDR3 is TGTGCCAGTAGTCAGGACAGCACTCTAAGGAGCAATCAGCCCCAGCATTTT. This gives the protein CASSQDSTLRSNQPQHF.

The V gene is TRBV2, the J gene TRBJ1-3; D uncertain. The CDR3 has 14 amino acids. V was clipped by 4 bases and J by 0 bases, with 7 bases between them. CDR1 and CDR2 from the germline V gene are SNHLY and FYNNEI. The DNA for the CDR3 is TGTGCCAGCAGTGTTACACTCTCTGGAAACACCATATATTTT. Translating gives CASSVTLSGNTIYF.

The rearrangement uses TRBV4-3 and TRBJ2-1; D is perhaps TRBD1 (5 bases). Trimming removed 0 bases from V and 2 bases from J, with 11 bases in between. There are 16 residues in the CDR3. Per germline, CDR1 LGHNA and CDR2 YSLEER. The CDR3, as DNA: TGCGCCAGCAGCCAAGATCTACAGGCAGCCTACAATGAGCAGTTCTTC. This sequence encodes CASSQDLQAAYNEQFF.

This clone came up a few times. This rearrangement joins TRBV19 to TRBJ1-2, with D possibly being TRBD1 (6 bases). V lost 5 bases, J lost 13 bases, and 23 bases lay in between. Germline values: CDR1 LNHDA, CDR2 SQIVND (reference sequence). The CDR3 extends over 14 amino acids. The CDR3 region has the DNA TGTGCCAGTAGTCTTCAACAGGGTCCAGGGACACTCACCTTC. It specifies CASSLQQGPGTLTF.

The chain joins TRBV6-2 or TRBV6-3 to TRBJ2-5, with TRBD1 identical over 9 bases. Unmatched junction bases numbered 17, after V lost 2 bases and J lost 7 bases. The CDR3 length is 18 residues. CDR1 MNHEY and CDR2 SVGEGT come from the germline V gene. The CDR3 sequence is CASSYPTRDRVVGGTQYF. CDR3 DNA: TGTGCCAGCAGTTACCCAACTCGGGACAGGGTGGTCGGTGGGACCCAGTACTTC.

The gene calls are TRBV7-3 and TRBJ2-1, with 11 bases fitting TRBD2. After removal of 3 bases from V and 4 bases from J, the junction contained 5 bases not matched to a gene. There are 16 residues in the CDR3. CDR1 is SGHTA, CDR2 FQGTGA, per germline. CDR3 DNA sequence: TGTGCCAGCAGCTTCATAGCGGGGGGGGTATACAATGAGCAGTTCTTC. Its protein is CASSFIAGGVYNEQFF.

The chain uses TRBV19 and TRBJ1-3; D might be TRBD1 (6 bases). Trimming pared 6 bases from V and 0 bases from J, leaving 12 bases between. Germline CDR1 reads LNHDA; CDR2 reads SQIVND (reference sequence). This CDR3 has 15 residues. The CDR3 DNA is TGTGCCAGTAGCGACAGGTCGTACTCTGGAAACACCATATATTTT. Protein: CASSDRSYSGNTIYF. The whole variable domain, remainder taken from reference TRBV19 and TRBJ1-3, is DGGITQSPKYLFRKEGQNVTLSCEQNLNHDAMYWYRQDPGQGLRLIYYSQIVNDFQKGDIAEGYSVSREKKESFPLTVTSAQKNPTAFYLCASSDRSYSGNTIYFGEGSWLTVV.

The chain joins TRBV7-9 to TRBJ2-5; 8 nucleotides match TRBD1. Germline V CDR1 and CDR2: SEHNR, FQNEAQ (reference sequence). The CDR3 is 16 residues long. V shed 4 bases and J 7 bases; nucleotides not matched to a gene: 14. CDR3 in amino acids: CASSSRQGQQWGTQYF. The CDR3 coding sequence is TGTGCCAGCAGCTCTAGACAGGGGCAACAGTGGGGGACCCAGTACTTC.

Only one count was recorded for this clone. The chain combines TRBV12-5 with TRBJ1-5; no reliable D call. Per germline, CDR1 LGHNT and CDR2 FRNRAP. The CDR3 has 13 amino acids. Between the trimmed V and J ends, which lost 7 bases and 3 bases, there was a span of 10 bases. Here the CDR3 reads CASALTDNQPQHF. The CDR3 DNA reads TGTGCTAGTGCCCTAACAGACAATCAGCCCCAGCATTTT. Full variable domain (missing parts from reference TRBV12-5 and TRBJ1-5): DARVTQTPRHKVTEMGQEVTMRCQPILGHNTVFWYRQTMMQGLELLAYFRNRAPLDDSGMPKDRFSAEMPDATLATLKIQPSEPRDSAVYFCASALTDNQPQHFGDGTRLSIL.

V is TRBV2 and J is TRBJ1-5; D not resolved. CDR3 size: 14 residues. Germline V lookup: CDR1 SNHLY, CDR2 FYNNEI. Trimming shortened V by 7 bases and J by 0 bases, and 10 bases separated the two germline ends. The CDR3 sequence: CASNVGNSNQPQHF. The CDR3 DNA sequence: TGTGCCAGCAATGTCGGAAATAGCAATCAGCCCCAGCATTTT.

The V and J genes are TRBV12-3 or TRBV12-4 and TRBJ1-3; no clear D gene. This CDR3 region has 13 residues. The V end lost 8 bases, the J end lost 2 bases, and 10 bases lay between the germline ends. The CDR3, as DNA: TGTGCCAGCGAGCTCGGGGCTGGAAACACCATATATTTT. It translates to CASELGAGNTIYF.

This clone was detected a few times. The rearrangement joins TRBV5-1 to TRBJ2-2; tentatively, D is TRBD2 (5 bases). The germline V and J ends were trimmed by 4 bases and 4 bases, with 17 bases remaining between them. Germline loops: CDR1 SGHRS, CDR2 YFSETQ. CDR3 length equals 16 residues. CDR3 in DNA: TGCGCCAGCAGCCCATGGACCCCGGCGGGCACCGGGGAGCTGTTTTTT. Translation: CASSPWTPAGTGELFF.

The V call is TRBV4-3, the J call TRBJ2-1, with TRBD2 identical over 7 bases. This CDR3 is built from 16 residues. With V trimmed by 5 bases and J by 7 bases, 14 bases remained unmatched. Per germline, CDR1 LGHNA and CDR2 YSLEER. CDR3 sequence reads: CASSSSRGDQGNEQFF. The DNA of the CDR3 is TGCGCCAGCAGCTCTTCCCGGGGGGACCAAGGTAATGAGCAGTTCTTC.

This chain uses TRBV7-2 with TRBJ2-3, with D possibly being TRBD1 (5 bases). Trimming removed 1 base from V and 6 bases from J, with 11 bases in between. The CDR3 totals 14 residues. The germline gives CDR1 SGHTA, CDR2 FQGNSA. The CDR3 DNA sequence: TGTGCCAGCAGCTTAGACCAGGGTTTGGATACGCAGTATTTT. This codes for CASSLDQGLDTQYF.

V is TRBV5-1 and J is TRBJ1-1, with a tentative D call TRBD1 (5 bases). V was trimmed by 0 bases and J by 3 bases, leaving 15 bases between them. The length of the CDR3 is 16 residues. CDR1 and CDR2 (germline): SGHRS, YFSETQ. CDR3 bases: TGCGCCAGCAGCTTGGAACGGGGGAAGGAGGACACTGAAGCTTTCTTT. Protein sequence: CASSLERGKEDTEAFF.

The chain carries TRBV2 and TRBJ2-2; TRBD2 is a possible D gene (6 bases). Germline assignment: CDR1 SNHLY and CDR2 FYNNEI. CDR3 length: 16 residues. Trimming shortened V by 0 bases and J by 5 bases, and 13 bases separated the two germline ends. Here the CDR3 DNA reads TGTGCCAGCAGTGAAGCTAGGGCAGGGAGGACCGGGGAGCTGTTTTTT. Protein sequence: CASSEARAGRTGELFF. Looking up the rest from reference TRBV2 and TRBJ2-2 gives the full variable domain: EPEVTQTPSHQVTQMGQEVILRCVPISNHLYFYWYRQILGQKVEFLVSFYNNEISEKSEIFDDQFSVERPDGSNFTLKIRSTKLEDSAMYFCASSEARAGRTGELFFGEGSRLTVL.